The 5 T cell receptor beta chains below were found in one sample sequenced in a study of blood T cell repertoires in COVID-19. Produced via immunoSEQ multiplex PCR; TCRdb's table is partial and in-frame only. The sample yields around 200,000 clones, around 80% seen once. Sequenced input: peripheral blood. All receptors come from a human donor in a cohort sampled during active COVID-19.

The rearrangement joins TRBV24-1 to TRBJ2-1; TRBD2 agrees at 7 bases. V was clipped by 3 bases and J by 2 bases; unmatched bases: 6. CDR1 and CDR2 (germline): KGHDR, SFDVKD. CDR3 length: 16 amino acids. The CDR3 nucleotides read TGTGCCACCAGTGATGGGAGGGACTCCCCCTACAATGAGCAGTTCTTC. This translates into CATSDGRDSPYNEQFF.

The chain joins TRBV28 to TRBJ2-4; 10 bases map to TRBD1. The CDR3 runs 14 residues. The J segment lost 7 bases and the V segment lost 4 bases, leaving 4 bases of the junction unmatched. Germline V gene data show CDR1 as MDHEN and CDR2 as SYDVKM. Here the CDR3 DNA reads TGTGCCAGCAGTTCGACAGGGGGCGGGAACATTCAGTACTTC. It codes for CASSSTGGGNIQYF. Supplemented by reference TRBV28 and TRBJ2-4, the full variable domain reads DVKVTQSSRYLVKRTGEKVFLECVQDMDHENMFWYRQDPGLGLRLIYFSYDVKMKEKGDIPEGYSVSREKKERFSLILESASTNQTSMYLCASSSTGGGNIQYFGAGTRLSVL.

At least ten counts were recorded for this clone. The rearrangement uses TRBV5-6 and TRBJ1-4, with 7 bases lining up with TRBD1. In germline, CDR1 is SGHDT, CDR2 YYEEEE. Germline trimming cut 4 bases from V and 4 bases from J; bases unmatched to any gene: 7. The CDR3 contains 15 residues. DNA of the CDR3: TGTGCCAGCAGCGCCACAGGGGAATTTAATGAAAAACTGTTTTTT. This encodes CASSATGEFNEKLFF.

CDR3 in DNA: TGCGCCAGCAGCCAAGCGGTGGACAGTTCCTACGAGCAGTACTTC. It yields the protein CASSQAVDSSYEQYF. The chain employs TRBV4-3 and TRBJ2-7; a possible D gene is TRBD1 (6 bases). The CDR3 loop spans 15 amino acids. The germline V gene has CDR1 LGHNA and CDR2 YSLEER. Trimming removed 1 base from V and 1 base from J, with 11 bases in between.

As concerns this clone: Other DNA sequences in the same sample also yield this CDR3. This sequence joins TRBV9 and TRBJ1-2; 8 bases are shared with TRBD1. V was clipped by 7 bases and J by 4 bases; unmatched bases: 3. The CDR3 extends over 12 amino acids. Germline-derived CDR1 and CDR2 are SGDLS and YYNGEE. The CDR3: CASGQGVYGYTF. CDR3 nucleotide sequence: TGTGCCAGCGGACAGGGAGTCTATGGCTACACCTTC.